These 14 T cell receptor beta chains share one sample of origin, sequenced in a study of radiation and T cells in renal cell carcinoma. Assay used: immunoSEQ multiplex PCR; TCRdb lists only in-frame clones, some missing. Of 120,000 or so clones listed, 81% are singletons. The time point is: blood 2 weeks post-SBRT. As to treatment: 15 Gy SBRT to primary tumor, nephrectomy 4 weeks later. The sequencing used blood, collected from a patient whose treatment included radiotherapy and nephrectomy. Receptors originate from a man aged 50 or older with renal cell carcinoma.

CDR3 protein: CASSPTGDTGELFF. The CDR3 DNA sequence: TGTGCCAGCAGCCCTACAGGGGATACCGGGGAGCTGTTTTTT. V is TRBV7-3 and J is TRBJ2-2, with 7 bases that match TRBD1. CDR3 length equals 14 residues. Germline V lookup: CDR1 SGHTA, CDR2 FQGTGA. V lost 5 bases and J lost 5; bases outside the gene matches: 5.

The CDR3 DNA reads TGCGCCAGCAGCTTGGGACAGGGGAGCACTGAAGCTTTCTTT. This translates into CASSLGQGSTEAFF. The genes are TRBV5-1 and TRBJ1-1; TRBD1 matches 8 bases. The CDR3 length is 14 residues. CDR1 is SGHRS, CDR2 YFSETQ, per germline. V trimming: 0 bases; J trimming: 4 bases; junction bases outside the gene matches: 2.

The genes are TRBV5-1 and TRBJ2-2; tentative D call: TRBD2 (6 bases). Germline assignment: CDR1 SGHRS and CDR2 YFSETQ. This CDR3 has 14 residues. V lost 4 bases to trimming and J lost 7 bases, with 14 bases between them. CDR3 DNA sequence: TGCGCCAGCAGCCCGGCGGTGGAGGGCGGGGAGCTGTTTTTT. Amino acids: CASSPAVEGGELFF.

The chain uses TRBV4-1 and TRBJ2-1; TRBD2 matches at 10 bases. Germline V gene lookup returns CDR1 MGHRA and CDR2 YSYEKL. V was clipped by 3 bases and J by 9 bases; unmatched bases: 14. The CDR3 is made up of 17 amino acids. The CDR3 DNA reads TGCGCCAGCAGCCATCAAGCGGGGGGGGTCCTCTCGCTTGAGCAGTTCTTC. Translating it yields CASSHQAGGVLSLEQFF.

The chain has TRBV5-1 and TRBJ1-6, with D perhaps matching TRBD1 (5 bases). CDR3 length equals 14 residues. V lost 6 bases and J 7 bases, leaving 14 bases between the germline ends. CDR1 and CDR2 from the germline V gene are SGHRS and YFSETQ. The chain's CDR3 is CASNPGDWNSPLHF. In DNA form, the CDR3 reads TGCGCCAGCAACCCGGGGGACTGGAATTCACCCCTCCACTTT. Variable domain in full (rest from reference TRBV5-1 and TRBJ1-6): KAGVTQTPRYLIKTRGQQVTLSCSPISGHRSVSWYQQTPGQGLQFLFEYFSETQRNKGNFPGRFSGRQFSNSRSEMNVSTLELGDSALYLCASNPGDWNSPLHFGNGTRLTVT.

CDR3 bases: TGTGCCAGTAGTATATTGTTAGAAGAGACCCAGTACTTC. Translation gives CASSILLEETQYF. V gene TRBV19 combines with J gene TRBJ2-5; D is unresolved. CDR1 and CDR2 from the germline V gene are LNHDA and SQIVND (reference sequence). Trimming shortened V by 2 bases and J by 3 bases, and 7 bases separated the two germline ends. This CDR3 comprises 13 residues.

This clone is termed large (0.1 to 1%). This specimen includes other DNA sequences encoding the same CDR3. The chain has TRBV6-1 and TRBJ2-7; no reliable D call. Germline CDR1 reads MNHNS; CDR2 reads SASEGT. This CDR3 has 11 amino acids. V was clipped by 6 bases and J by 6 bases, with 9 bases between them. The CDR3 coding sequence is TGTGCCAGCAGGGCAGGCGCCGAGCAGTACTTC. Its translation: CASRAGAEQYF.

CDR3: CASSLASGGDEKLFF. DNA for the CDR3: TGCGCCAGCAGCTTGGCCTCAGGGGGTGATGAAAAACTGTTTTTT. This chain connects TRBV5-1 to TRBJ1-4; 7 bases agree with TRBD1. This CDR3 is built from 15 residues. J lost 6 bases, V lost 0 bases, and 5 bases had no gene match. Germline V gene lookup returns CDR1 SGHRS and CDR2 YFSETQ.

The rearrangement uses TRBV5-1 and TRBJ1-5, with 7 bases lining up with TRBD1. The CDR3 has 15 residues. The V gene's germline CDR1 is SGHRS and CDR2 YFSETQ. Germline trimming cut 1 base from V and 5 bases from J; bases unmatched to any gene: 6. The DNA of the CDR3 is TGCGCCAGCAGCTTGTGGGGGGACAGTGATCAGCCCCAGCATTTT. It translates to CASSLWGDSDQPQHF.

The chain carries TRBV5-6 and TRBJ2-2; 12 nucleotides line up with TRBD2. The J segment lost 4 bases and the V segment lost 0 bases, leaving 7 bases of the junction unmatched. CDR1 SGHDT and CDR2 YYEEEE come from the germline V gene. The CDR3 runs to 18 residues. The CDR3 region is CASSLDPSGRAPTGELFF. The CDR3 DNA reads as TGTGCCAGCAGCTTGGATCCTAGCGGGAGGGCCCCCACCGGGGAGCTGTTTTTT.

The chain employs TRBV25-1 and TRBJ2-1, with TRBD1 matching over 7 bases. The CDR3 is made up of 17 amino acids. Germline V gene data show CDR1 as MGHDK and CDR2 as SYGVNS. The V gene end was trimmed by 0 bases and the J gene end by 0 bases; junction bases not matched to a gene: 5. The CDR3 nucleotides are TGTGCCAGCAGTGAATATTCGACAGGGAGCTCCTACAATGAGCAGTTCTTC. This translates into CASSEYSTGSSYNEQFF.

The V gene is TRBV27, the J gene TRBJ1-2; D gene ambiguous. The germline V gene encodes CDR1 MNHEY and CDR2 SMNVEV (reference sequence). V lost 6 bases and J lost 4, with 15 bases in between. The CDR3 is 14 amino acids. CDR3 nucleotide sequence: TGTGCCAGCAGCATGGGGTCGCGGGGCTATGGCTACACCTTC. Its translation is CASSMGSRGYGYTF.

The rearrangement joins TRBV30 to TRBJ2-7; D is undetermined. The V gene lost 0 bases and the J gene lost 2 bases, with 8 bases spanning the gap. The CDR3 sequence is 13 residues long. Germline CDR1 is GTSNPN and CDR2 is SVGIG (reference sequence). In DNA form, the CDR3 reads TGTGCCTGGAGTGTAGGGTGGACCTACGAGCAGTACTTC. It encodes CAWSVGWTYEQYF.

This clone was recorded once. CDR3 sequence reads: CASGLTPVRDRNSYEQYF. In DNA, the CDR3 is TGTGCTAGTGGTTTGACTCCCGTCCGGGACAGAAACTCCTACGAGCAGTACTTC. The chain recombines TRBV12-5 with TRBJ2-7; 7 positions match TRBD1. Germline-derived CDR1 and CDR2 are LGHNT and FRNRAP. V shed 2 bases, J shed 0 bases, and the junction held 13 bases outside the gene matches. CDR3 size: 18 residues.